This TCR beta chain stems from a study of preoperative IRX-2 immunotherapy in early breast cancer. The CDR3 spans 14 residues. V lost 1 base to trimming and J lost 3 bases; unmatched junction nucleotides: 0. CDR1 and CDR2 from the germline V gene are LNHNV and YYDKDF (reference sequence). Regarding treatment: preoperative locoregional IRX-2 cytokine immunotherapy. Samples came from a phase Ib trial of preoperative locoregional IRX-2 cytokine immunotherapy. Some clones are missing from TCRdb's copy, which holds only in-frame ones; the method was immunoSEQ multiplex PCR. The sample carries 32,000 or so clones, roughly four fifths recorded once.

This sequence originates from a human donor with breast cancer. Here the sequenced sample was lymph node tissue, taken from a patient treated with IRX-2 immunotherapy. The V call is TRBV15, the J call TRBJ2-5; TRBD1 matches 9 bases. In DNA form, the CDR3 reads TGTGCCACCAGCAGAGGGACAGGGGAAGAGACCCAGTACTTC. Residues: CATSRGTGEETQYF. Drawing the rest from reference TRBV15 and TRBJ2-5, the complete variable domain is DAMVIQNPRYQVTQFGKPVTLSCSQTLNHNVMYWYQQKSSQAPKLLFHYYDKDFNNEADTPDNFQSRRPNTSFCFLDIRSPGLGDTAMYLCATSRGTGEETQYFGPGTRLLVL.